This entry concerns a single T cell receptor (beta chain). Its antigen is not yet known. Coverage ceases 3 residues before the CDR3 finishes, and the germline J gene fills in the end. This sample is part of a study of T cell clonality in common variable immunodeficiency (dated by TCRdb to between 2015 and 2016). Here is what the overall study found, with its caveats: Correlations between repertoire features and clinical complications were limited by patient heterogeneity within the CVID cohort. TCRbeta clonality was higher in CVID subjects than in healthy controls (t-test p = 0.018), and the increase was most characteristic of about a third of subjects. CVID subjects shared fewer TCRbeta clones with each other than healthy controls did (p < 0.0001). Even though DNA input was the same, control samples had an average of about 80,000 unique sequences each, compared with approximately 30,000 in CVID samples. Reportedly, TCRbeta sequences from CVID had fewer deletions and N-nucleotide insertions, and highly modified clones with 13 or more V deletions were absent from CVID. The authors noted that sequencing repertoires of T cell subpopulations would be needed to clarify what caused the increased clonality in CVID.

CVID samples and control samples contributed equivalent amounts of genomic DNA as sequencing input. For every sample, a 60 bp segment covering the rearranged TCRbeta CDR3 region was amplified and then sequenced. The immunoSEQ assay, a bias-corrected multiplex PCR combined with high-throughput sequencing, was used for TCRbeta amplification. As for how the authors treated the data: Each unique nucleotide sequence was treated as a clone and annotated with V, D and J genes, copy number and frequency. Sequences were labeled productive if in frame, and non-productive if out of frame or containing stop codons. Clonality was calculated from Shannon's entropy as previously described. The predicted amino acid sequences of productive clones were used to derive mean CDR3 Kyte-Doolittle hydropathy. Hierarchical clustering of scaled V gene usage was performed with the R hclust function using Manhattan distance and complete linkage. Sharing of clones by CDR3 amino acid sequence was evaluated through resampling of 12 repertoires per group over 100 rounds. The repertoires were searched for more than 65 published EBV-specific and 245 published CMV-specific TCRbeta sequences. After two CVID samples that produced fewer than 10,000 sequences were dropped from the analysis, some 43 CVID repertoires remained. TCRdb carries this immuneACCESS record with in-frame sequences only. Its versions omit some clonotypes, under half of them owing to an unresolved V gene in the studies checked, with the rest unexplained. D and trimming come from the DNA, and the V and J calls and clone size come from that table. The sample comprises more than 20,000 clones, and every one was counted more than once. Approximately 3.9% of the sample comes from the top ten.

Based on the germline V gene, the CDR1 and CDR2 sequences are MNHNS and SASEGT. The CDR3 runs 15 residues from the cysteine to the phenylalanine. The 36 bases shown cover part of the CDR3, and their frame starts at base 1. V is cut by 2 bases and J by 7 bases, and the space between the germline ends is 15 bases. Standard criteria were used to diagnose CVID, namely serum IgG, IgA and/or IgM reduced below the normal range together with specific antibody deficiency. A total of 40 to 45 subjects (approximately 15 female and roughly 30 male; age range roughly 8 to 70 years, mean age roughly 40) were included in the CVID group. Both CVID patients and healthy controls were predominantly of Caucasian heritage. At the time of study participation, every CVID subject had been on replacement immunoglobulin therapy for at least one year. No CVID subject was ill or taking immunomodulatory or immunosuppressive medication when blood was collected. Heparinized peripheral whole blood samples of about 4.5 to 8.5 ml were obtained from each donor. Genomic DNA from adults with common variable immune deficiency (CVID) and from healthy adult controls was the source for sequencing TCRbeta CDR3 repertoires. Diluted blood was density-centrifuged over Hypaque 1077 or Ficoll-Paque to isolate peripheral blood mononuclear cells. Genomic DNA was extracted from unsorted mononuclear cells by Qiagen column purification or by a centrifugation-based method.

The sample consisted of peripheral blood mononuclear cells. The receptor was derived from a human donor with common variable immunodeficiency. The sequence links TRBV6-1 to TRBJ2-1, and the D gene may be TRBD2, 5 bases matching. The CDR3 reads CASSELAAVWNEQFF. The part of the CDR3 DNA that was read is TGTGCCAGCAGTGAACTAGCCGCGGTATGGAATGAG.